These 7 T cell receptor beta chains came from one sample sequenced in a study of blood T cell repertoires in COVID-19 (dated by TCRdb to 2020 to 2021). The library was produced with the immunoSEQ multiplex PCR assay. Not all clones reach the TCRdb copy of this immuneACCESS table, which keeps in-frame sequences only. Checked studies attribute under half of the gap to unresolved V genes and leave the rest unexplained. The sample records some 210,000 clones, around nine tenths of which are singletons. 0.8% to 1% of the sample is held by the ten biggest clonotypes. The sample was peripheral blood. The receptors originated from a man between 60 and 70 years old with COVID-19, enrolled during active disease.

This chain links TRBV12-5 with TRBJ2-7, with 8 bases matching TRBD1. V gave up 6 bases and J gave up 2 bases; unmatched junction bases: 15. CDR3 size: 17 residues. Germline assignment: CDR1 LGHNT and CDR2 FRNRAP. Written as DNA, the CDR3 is TGTGCTAGTGGGGGTAATATCGGGGACAGGAGAGCCTACGAGCAGTACTTC. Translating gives CASGGNIGDRRAYEQYF.

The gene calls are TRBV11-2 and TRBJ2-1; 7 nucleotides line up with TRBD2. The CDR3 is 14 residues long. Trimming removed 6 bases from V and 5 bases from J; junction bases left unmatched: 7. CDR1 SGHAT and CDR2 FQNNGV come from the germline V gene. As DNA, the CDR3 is TGTGCCAGCAGTTGGGCACTAGCGAACAATGAGCAGTTCTTC. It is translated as CASSWALANNEQFF. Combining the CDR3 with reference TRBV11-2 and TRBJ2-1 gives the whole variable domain EAGVAQSPRYKIIEKRQSVAFWCNPISGHATLYWYQQILGQGPKLLIQFQNNGVVDDSQLPKDRFSAERLKGVDSTLKIQPAKLEDSAVYLCASSWALANNEQFFGPGTRLTVL.

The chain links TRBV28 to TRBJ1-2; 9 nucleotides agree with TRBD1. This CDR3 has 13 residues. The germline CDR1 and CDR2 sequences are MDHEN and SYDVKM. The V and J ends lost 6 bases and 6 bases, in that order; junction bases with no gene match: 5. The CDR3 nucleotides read TGTGCCAGCAGGGGGGGACAGGGAAATGGCTACACCTTC. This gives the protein CASRGGQGNGYTF.

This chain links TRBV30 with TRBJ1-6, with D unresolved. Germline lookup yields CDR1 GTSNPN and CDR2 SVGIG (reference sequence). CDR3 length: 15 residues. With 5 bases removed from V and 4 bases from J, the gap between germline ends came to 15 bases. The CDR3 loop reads CAWAGSGRYNSPLHF. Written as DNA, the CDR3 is TGTGCCTGGGCTGGGAGCGGAAGATATAATTCACCCCTCCACTTT. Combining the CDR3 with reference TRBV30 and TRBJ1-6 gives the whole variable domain SQTIHQWPATLVQPVGSPLSLECTVEGTSNPNLYWYRQAAGRGLQLLFYSVGIGQISSEVPQNLSASRPQDRQFILSSKKLLLSDSGFYLCAWAGSGRYNSPLHFGNGTRLTVT.

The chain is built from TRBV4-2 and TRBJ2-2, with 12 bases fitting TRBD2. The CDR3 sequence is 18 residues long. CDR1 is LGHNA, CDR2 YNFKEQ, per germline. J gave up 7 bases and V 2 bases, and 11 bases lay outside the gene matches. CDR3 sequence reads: CASSQLLLLTSGGGELFF. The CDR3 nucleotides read TGTGCCAGCAGCCAATTGTTACTTTTGACTAGCGGGGGCGGGGAGCTGTTTTTT.

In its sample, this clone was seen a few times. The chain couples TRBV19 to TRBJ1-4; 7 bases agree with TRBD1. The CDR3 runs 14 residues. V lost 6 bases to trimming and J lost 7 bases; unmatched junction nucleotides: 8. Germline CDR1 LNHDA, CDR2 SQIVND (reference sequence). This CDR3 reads CASSEGATGEKLFF. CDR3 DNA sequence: TGTGCCAGTAGCGAGGGGGCAACGGGTGAAAAACTGTTTTTT.

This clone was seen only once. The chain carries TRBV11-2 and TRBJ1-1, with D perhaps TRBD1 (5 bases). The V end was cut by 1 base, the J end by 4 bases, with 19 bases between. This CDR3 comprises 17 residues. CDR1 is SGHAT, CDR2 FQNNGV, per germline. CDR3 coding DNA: TGTGCCAGCAGCTTAGGTTCCCGGGGGGGACGGGGCACTGAAGCTTTCTTT. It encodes CASSLGSRGGRGTEAFF.